The sequence of this T cell receptor beta chain was determined in a study of beta chain features in type 1 diabetes. The study, taken as a whole, reports: Fewer insertions but more deletions were seen at VDJ junctions in type 1 diabetes patients. TCRB CDR3s were moderately but significantly shorter in Type 1 diabetes patients in all four CD4+ subsets.

Since all of the isolated RNA was reverse transcribed, expressed TCRB transcripts were what got sequenced. TCRdb's copy holds only in-frame clones and misses some; the assay was immunoSEQ multiplex PCR. The data contain around 70,000 clones, approximately 47% of them singletons. This clone was seen a handful of times. Its specificity is unknown. The sequencing sample was made of central memory CD4+ T cells from blood. The sequence was collected from a man aged 25-45 years with type 1 diabetes.

The CDR3 DNA is TGTGCCAGCAGCTCTTACCTCGGGACTGCTAACTATGGCTACACCTTC. Amino acid sequence: CASSSYLGTANYGYTF. The genes are TRBV7-6 and TRBJ1-2; perhaps TRBD1 as D (5 bases). V gave up 4 bases and J gave up 0 bases, with 15 bases separating them. The CDR3 loop spans 16 amino acids. Germline V lookup: CDR1 SGHVS, CDR2 FNYEAQ. Full variable domain (rest looked up from reference TRBV7-6 and TRBJ1-2): GAGVSQSPRYKVTKRGQDVALRCDPISGHVSLYWYRQALGQGPEFLTYFNYEAQQDKSGLPNDRFSAERPEGSISTLTIQRTEQRDSAMYRCASSSYLGTANYGYTFGSGTRLTVV.